The 7 T cell receptor beta chains presented below share a single source sample, sequenced in a study of shared clonotypes between healthy human individuals. Repertoires were generated with immunoSEQ multiplex PCR, while TCRdb's copy carries only in-frame clones and drops some. Here the sample spans under 750,000 clones, just under 75% being singletons. The sequenced sample was memory CD4+ T cells sorted from blood. Subset given: CD45RA-negative fraction. All receptors come from a woman in her 30s in good health.

This rearrangement joins TRBV5-1 to TRBJ2-5; 7 nucleotides align to TRBD2. The V gene's germline CDR1 is SGHRS and CDR2 YFSETQ. CDR3 length: 16 residues. V lost 2 bases, J lost 1 base, and 8 bases stayed unmatched. The CDR3 region has the DNA TGCGCCAGCAGCTTAGCCGGCGGGGGTAGCCAAGAGACCCAGTACTTC. Encoded protein: CASSLAGGGSQETQYF.

This chain joins TRBV29-1 and TRBJ2-3, with TRBD1 as a possible D gene (5 bases). The V end lost 3 bases, the J end lost 2 bases, and 9 bases lay between the germline ends. Germline V gene data show CDR1 as SQVTM and CDR2 as ANQGSEA. CDR3 size: 13 residues. CDR3 DNA sequence: TGCAGCGTTGACCCACAGGACACAGATACGCAGTATTTT. This encodes CSVDPQDTDTQYF.

The CDR3 DNA reads TGTGCCAGTAAGCGCGTAAGCTCCTACAATGAGCAGTTCTTC. Encoded protein: CASKRVSSYNEQFF. The rearrangement links TRBV19 to TRBJ2-1; D unclear. In germline, CDR1 is LNHDA, CDR2 SQIVND (reference sequence). Trimming removed 7 bases at V and 0 bases at J, with 10 bases between. The CDR3 spans 14 residues.

This clone was seen at least ten times. The chain has TRBV7-9 and TRBJ2-2, with D uncertain. Trimming pared 4 bases from V and 0 bases from J, leaving 9 bases between. Germline CDR1 is SEHNR and CDR2 is FQNEAQ (reference sequence). The CDR3 loop spans 15 amino acids. The DNA of the CDR3 is TGTGCCAGCAGCTCTTGGCTAGCGAACACCGGGGAGCTGTTTTTT. Translated, it gives CASSSWLANTGELFF.

Turning to this clone: Other nucleotide sequences from this sample produce the same CDR3. The chain couples TRBV7-9 to TRBJ2-5; 9 bases fit TRBD2. The length of the CDR3 is 14 residues. Germline CDR1 is SEHNR and CDR2 is FQNEAQ (reference sequence). Trimming at V came to 3 bases and at J to 2 bases, leaving 1 base not matched to a gene. CDR3 amino acids: CASSLTSGQETQYF. For the CDR3, the DNA is TGTGCCAGCAGCTTGACTAGCGGACAAGAGACCCAGTACTTC.

The V call is TRBV5-6, the J call TRBJ2-5, with 8 bases that match TRBD1. The CDR3 length is 15 residues. The trim removed 2 bases at V and 5 bases at J, leaving 8 bases unmatched. The germline V gene encodes CDR1 SGHDT and CDR2 YYEEEE. CDR3 sequence: CASSFTTGVVETQYF. CDR3 coding DNA: TGTGCCAGCAGCTTTACGACAGGGGTGGTGGAGACCCAGTACTTC.

V gene TRBV5-4 combines with J gene TRBJ1-1; D gene ambiguous. Germline lookup yields CDR1 SGHNT and CDR2 YYREEE (reference sequence). The CDR3 spans 15 residues. V lost 0 bases to trimming and J lost 1 base, with 10 bases between them. As DNA, the CDR3 is TGTGCCAGCAGCTTGGCGCAGCTTCGGAACACTGAAGCTTTCTTT. This codes for CASSLAQLRNTEAFF.